These T cell receptor beta chains were read from a single sample in a study of T cells in Graves' hyperthyroidism and ophthalmopathy. MiXCR was run by TCRdb on the multiplex PCR reads, yielding one entry per CDR3 protein. The table lists approximately 510,000 distinct CDR3 sequences, 46% of them singletons. The specimen was peripheral blood or thyroid tissue (not recorded which). Receptor source: an adult woman with Graves' disease, either hyperthyroidism or ophthalmopathy (not recorded which). Both conserved end residues are part of each CDR3. D genes are given only for firm matches. A row's size may be missing; if present it is once, few, many or a size class.

. | TRBJ1-5 | . | TRBV15 | 14 | TGTGCCACCAGCAGAGATTTAGTTACCCAGCCCCAGCATTTT | CATSRDLVTQPQHF
TRBD1 | TRBJ1-4 | . | TRBV20-1 | 15 | TGCAGTGCTCCGAGGACAGGGTGGGTTAATGAAAAACTGTTTTTT | CSAPRTGWVNEKLFF
. | TRBJ1-6 | once | TRBV7-2 | 14 | TGTGCCAGCAGCTTAGTTGAGGGTCGGTCACCCCTCCACTTT | CASSLVEGRSPLHF
. | TRBJ2-5 | . | TRBV9 | 12 | TGTGCCAGCAGCTGGGAGACAGAGACCCAGTACTTC | CASSWETETQYF
. | TRBJ1-5 | . | TRBV29-1 | 11 | TGCAGCCAAGAAGGGGAACAGCCCCAGCATTTT | CSQEGEQPQHF
TRBD1 | TRBJ1-1 | . | TRBV25-1 | 15 | TGTGCCAGCGCCGACAGGGGGCTTATGAACACTGAAGCTTTCTTT | CASADRGLMNTEAFF
TRBD1 | TRBJ2-7 | . | TRBV10-3 | 15 | TGTGCCATCAGTGATGGGACAGGGTCAACCTACGAGCAGTACTTC | CAISDGTGSTYEQYF
TRBD2 | TRBJ2-5 | . | TRBV2 | 15 | TGTGCCAGCAGCGTAGTAGCGGGAGGCCAAGAGACCCAGTACTTC | CASSVVAGGQETQYF
. | TRBJ2-7 | . | TRBV15 | 15 | TGTGCCACCAGCAGAGGTCAGGACAACACCTACGAGCAGTACTTC | CATSRGQDNTYEQYF
TRBD1 | TRBJ1-6 | many | TRBV14 | 15 | TGTGCCAGCAGCCTCGAGACAGGGGGCTTCTCACCCCTCCACTTT | CASSLETGGFSPLHF
. | TRBJ2-7 | many | TRBV20-1 | 15 | TGCAGTGCTAGAGATCCAAAACGGGGCTCCTACGAGCAGTACTTC | CSARDPKRGSYEQYF
TRBD1 | TRBJ1-5 | . | TRBV5-1 | 12 | TGCGCCAGCAGCAACCGGGACAGCCTTCGGCATTTT | CASSNRDSLRHF
. | TRBJ2-5 | many | TRBV6-6 | 12 | TGTGCCAGCACTCGATCACAAGAGACCCAGTACTTC | CASTRSQETQYF
. | TRBJ1-1 | many | TRBV29-1 | 11 | TGCAGCGTTGGAGATCCAGGTGAAGCTTTCTTT | CSVGDPGEAFF
TRBD2 | TRBJ2-5 | . | TRBV29-1 | 14 | TGCAGCGTCAGGACTAGCGGGAGGCAAGAGACCCAGTACTTC | CSVRTSGRQETQYF
. | TRBJ2-7 | many | TRBV20-1 | 14 | TGCAGTGCTGTAAGTCCACGGGGCTCCTACGAGCAGTACTTC | CSAVSPRGSYEQYF
. | TRBJ2-6 | many | TRBV5-6 | 16 | TGTGCCAGCAGGAAAAGTATCGATCCGGGGGCCAACGTCCTGACTTTC | CASRKSIDPGANVLTF
. | TRBJ2-5 | . | TRBV7-7 | 15 | TGTGCTAGCAGCTCAAAAAGGGGGTCCCAAGAGACCCAGTACTTC | CASSSKRGSQETQYF
. | TRBJ2-2 | . | TRBV29-1 | 11 | TGCAGCGCCTGGGGTACCGGGGAGCTGTTTTTT | CSAWGTGELFF
. | TRBJ2-7 | many | TRBV5-4 | 15 | TGTGCCAGCAGCCCGGACAGTTCCCGTGAATACGAGCAGTACTTC | CASSPDSSREYEQYF
. | TRBJ1-6 | once | TRBV15 | 13 | TGTGCCACCAGCCTCCCCGGGGGTTCACCCCTCCACTTT | CATSLPGGSPLHF
TRBD1 | TRBJ2-7 | . | TRBV11-2 | 13 | TGTGCCAGCGGGACAGCGAGCTCCTACGAGCAGTACTTC | CASGTASSYEQYF
. | TRBJ1-2 | . | TRBV7-9 | 12 | TGTGCCAGCAGCCCGGGGAAGGGGGACTACACCTTC | CASSPGKGDYTF
. | TRBJ1-2 | . | TRBV20-1 | 12 | TGCAGTGCTAGCCCGGGGGCGAAGGGCTACACCTTC | CSASPGAKGYTF
. | TRBJ1-1 | . | TRBV14 | 16 | TGTGCCAGCAGCCAAGATCTAAGGGCAGGGGAGACTGAAGCTTTCTTT | CASSQDLRAGETEAFF
TRBD1 | TRBJ1-2 | . | TRBV11-1 | 12 | TGTGCCAGCAGCCCGGGGACAGCAATTATCCACTTC | CASSPGTAIIHF
. | TRBJ2-7 | . | TRBV10-3 | 12 | TGTGCCATCAGCCACGGGGAGACCGAGCAGTACTTC | CAISHGETEQYF
TRBD2 | TRBJ2-3 | few | TRBV7-3 | 19 | TGTGCCAGCAGCGACGGCACTGTAAGACTAGCCTTGACCACAGATACGCAGTATTTT | CASSDGTVRLALTTDTQYF
. | TRBJ1-1 | . | TRBV13 | 17 | TGTGCCAGCAGCTTAGGCCGAAACCGACACGGAAGGACTGAAGCTTTCTTT | CASSLGRNRHGRTEAFF
TRBD1 | TRBJ2-5 | . | TRBV7-2 | 15 | TGTGCCAGCAGCACAAGCTCGGGACAGCAAGAGACCCAGTACTTC | CASSTSSGQQETQYF
. | TRBJ1-1 | few | TRBV6-5 | 17 | TGTGCCAGCAGTTACTCGAAGGTGTACGGAGGGGCCACTGAAGCTTTCTTT | CASSYSKVYGGATEAFF
. | TRBJ1-5 | few | TRBV29-1 | 12 | TGCAGCGTTTGGGGAGAGGGCAAGACCCAGCATTTT | CSVWGEGKTQHF
. | TRBJ1-2 | . | TRBV5-5 | 15 | TGTGCCAGCAGCGGGGGGACAAATTCTAACTATGGCTACACCTTC | CASSGGTNSNYGYTF
TRBD1 | TRBJ1-5 | . | TRBV2 | 14 | TGTGCCAGCGGGGGACAGGGAGGGAATCAGCCCCAGCATTTT | CASGGQGGNQPQHF
. | TRBJ1-3 | . | TRBV25-1 | 15 | TGTGCCAGCAGTGCTAGTGGCCCCGTCGGAAACACCATATATTTT | CASSASGPVGNTIYF
. | TRBJ1-1 | . | TRBV10-3 | 16 | TGTGCCAGCGGTTACTTCCCTCGAGGGTTTGTTTGGGAAGCTTTCTTT | CASGYFPRGFVWEAFF
TRBD2 | TRBJ2-5 | . | TRBV9 | 16 | TGTGCTAGCCTACCCGGGACTAGCGGGAGGAAAGAGACCCAGTACTTC | CASLPGTSGRKETQYF
. | TRBJ2-3 | few | TRBV5-1 | 16 | TGCGCCAGCAGCCCCGGGGGAGACGGAGTCACAGATACGCAGTATTTT | CASSPGGDGVTDTQYF
. | TRBJ2-5 | many | TRBV12-3/TRBV12-4 | 14 | TGTGCCAGCAAAGGGTTTGGGAGACGGGAGACCCAGTACTTC | CASKGFGRRETQYF